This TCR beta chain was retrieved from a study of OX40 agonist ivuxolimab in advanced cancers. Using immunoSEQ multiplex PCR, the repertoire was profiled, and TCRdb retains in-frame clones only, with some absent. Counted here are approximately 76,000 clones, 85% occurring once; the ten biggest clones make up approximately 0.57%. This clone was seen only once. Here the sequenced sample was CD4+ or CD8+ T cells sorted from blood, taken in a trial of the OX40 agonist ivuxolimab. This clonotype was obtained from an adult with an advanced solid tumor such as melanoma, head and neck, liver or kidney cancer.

The CDR3 nucleotides are TGTGCCAGTAGGCGGGGGGGGTCTACCCTCTACAATGAGCAGTTCTTC. It codes for CASRRGGSTLYNEQFF. V gene TRBV19 combines with J gene TRBJ2-1, with 9 bases lining up with TRBD2. Looked up from germline, CDR1 is LNHDA and CDR2 is SQIVND (reference sequence). With V trimmed by 6 bases and J by 3 bases, 9 bases remained unmatched. The CDR3 covers 16 residues.